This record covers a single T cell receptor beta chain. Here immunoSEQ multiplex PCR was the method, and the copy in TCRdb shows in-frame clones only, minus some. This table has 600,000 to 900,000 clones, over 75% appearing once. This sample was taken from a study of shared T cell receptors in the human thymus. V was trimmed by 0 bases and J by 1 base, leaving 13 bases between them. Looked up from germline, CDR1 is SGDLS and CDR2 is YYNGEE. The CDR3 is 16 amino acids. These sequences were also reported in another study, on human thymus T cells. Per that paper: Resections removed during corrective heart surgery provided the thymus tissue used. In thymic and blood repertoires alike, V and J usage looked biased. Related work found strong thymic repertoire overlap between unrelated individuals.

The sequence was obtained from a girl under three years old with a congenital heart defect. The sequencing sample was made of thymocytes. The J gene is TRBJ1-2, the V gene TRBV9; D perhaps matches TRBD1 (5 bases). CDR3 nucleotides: TGTGCCAGCAGCGTAGGGATCAGGGATCTTAACTATGGCTACACCTTC. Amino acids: CASSVGIRDLNYGYTF.